Following are 8 T cell receptor beta chains from one sample sequenced in a study of CD8 T cells in Susac syndrome. 0.5 to 1 ug RNA was reverse transcribed with random hexamers. TCRdb fed the immunoSEQ multiplex PCR reads into MiXCR, producing one record per CDR3 protein. The sample includes some 110,000 distinct CDR3 sequences, 80% to 95% of them seen just once. Source material: CD8+ T cells from PBMCs. All receptors derive from a human donor with multiple sclerosis.

The rearrangement links TRBV19 to TRBJ2-2; no reliable D call. The CDR3 consists of 15 residues. The ends were cut back, 4 bases at V and 5 bases at J, with 14 bases in the middle. CDR1 and CDR2 (germline): LNHDA, SQIVND (reference sequence). Written as DNA, the CDR3 is TGTGCCAGTAGTAGTTTCAGTACACTGACCGGGGAGCTGTTTTTT. Its translation is CASSSFSTLTGELFF.

This clonotype occurred once. This chain uses TRBV28 with TRBJ1-2; weak D call: TRBD1 (5 bases). The CDR3 sequence is 13 residues long. Germline CDR1 reads MDHEN; CDR2 reads SYDVKM. With 6 bases removed from V and 4 bases from J, the gap between germline ends came to 12 bases. CDR3 sequence: CASSQSGGYGYTF. The CDR3 region has the DNA TGTGCCAGCAGCCAATCCGGGGGCTATGGCTACACCTTC.

This chain uses TRBV24-1 with TRBJ2-2; either TRBD1 or TRBD2 may supply D (5 bases each). V was pared by 12 bases and J by 2 bases, with 18 bases between. The CDR3 consists of 15 residues. Germline V CDR1 and CDR2: KGHDR, SFDVKD. The CDR3 is CASRSGTLNTGELFF. In DNA form, the CDR3 reads TGTGCCTCTAGATCCGGGACCCTTAACACCGGGGAGCTGTTTTTT.

This chain connects TRBV20-1 to TRBJ2-7; 10 nucleotides align to TRBD2. This CDR3 comprises 16 residues. Losses at the gene ends were 1 base for V and 4 bases for J; bases not matched to a gene: 10. The germline V gene has CDR1 DFQATT and CDR2 SNEGSKA (reference sequence). The CDR3 DNA is TGCAGTGCTAGAGCTGGCGGACTAGCGGAACTGTACGAGCAGTACTTC. This encodes CSARAGGLAELYEQYF.

The chain recombines TRBV3-1 with TRBJ1-1; D might be TRBD1 (6 bases). Germline V gives CDR1 LGHDT, CDR2 YNNKEL (reference sequence). V lost 5 bases and J lost 0, with 16 bases in between. This CDR3 is built from 16 residues. Here the CDR3 reads CASSEFLTGLNTEAFF. The CDR3 DNA is TGTGCCAGCAGCGAATTTCTAACAGGGTTGAACACTGAAGCTTTCTTT.

The J gene is TRBJ2-5, the V gene TRBV12-3 or TRBV12-4; the D gene is possibly TRBD2 (5 bases). Trimming removed 3 bases from V and 4 bases from J, with 9 bases in between. This CDR3 has 13 residues. The CDR3 DNA sequence: TGTGCCAGCAGTTTTACTAGTACAGAGACCCAGTACTTC. Its translation: CASSFTSTETQYF.

The chain couples TRBV27 to TRBJ2-7, with TRBD2 matching over 7 bases. V lost 6 bases, J lost 4 bases, and 9 bases stayed unmatched. The germline V gene has CDR1 MNHEY and CDR2 SMNVEV (reference sequence). CDR3 length: 14 amino acids. CDR3 bases: TGTGCCAGCAGGCCCTCGGGGGGATGGTACGAGCAGTACTTC. The encoded protein is CASRPSGGWYEQYF.

V and J are TRBV29-1 and TRBJ2-1; D is ambiguous. Germline CDR1 SQVTM, CDR2 ANQGSEA. With 0 bases removed from V and 4 bases from J, the gap between germline ends came to 13 bases. The CDR3 loop spans 15 amino acids. DNA of the CDR3: TGCAGCGTTGAAGATCTCGGCTTGGTATACAATGAGCAGTTCTTC. It yields the protein CSVEDLGLVYNEQFF.